This is a list of T cell receptor beta chains from one sample in a study of T cells after yellow fever vaccination. MiXCR, applied by TCRdb to the 5' RACE reads, yields one record per CDR3 protein. This table holds hundreds of thousands of distinct CDR3 sequences, 3.6% found once. The sample here was PBMCs, taken on the day of the yellow fever booster vaccination. The receptors were gathered from a man between 18 and 29 years old who received the YFV17D yellow fever vaccine. Each CDR3 is given with its conserved first and last residue. D genes are given only for firm matches. Where a row states a size, it is once, few, many or the class of an expanded clone; other rows omit it.

v_gene,abundance,j_gene,d_gene,CDR3nt,CDR3aa
TRBV7-2,many,TRBJ1-2,TRBD1,TGTGCCAGCAGCACCCGACAGGGGGATAACTATGGCTACACCTTC,CASSTRQGDNYGYTF
TRBV7-2,NA,TRBJ2-2,NA,TGTGCCAGCAGCTTAGGGGGGGTTTCCGGGGAGCTGTTTTTT,CASSLGGVSGELFF
TRBV5-1,few,TRBJ2-1,TRBD2,TGCGCCAGCAGTTATTTTAGCGGGGGCTCCTACAATGAGCAGTTCTTC,CASSYFSGGSYNEQFF
TRBV10-3,many,TRBJ1-3,NA,TGTGCCATCAGGGGGGGGACTGGTCTCCGAAACACCATATATTTT,CAIRGGTGLRNTIYF
TRBV5-8,NA,TRBJ1-5,TRBD1,TGTGCCAGCAGCCCCGGGACAGGTGATCTTCCCGGCCAGCCCCAGCATTTT,CASSPGTGDLPGQPQHF
TRBV2,few,TRBJ2-1,NA,TGTGCCAGCAGTGGGACACTTCTTACCTACAATGAGCAGTTCTTC,CASSGTLLTYNEQFF
TRBV4-2,many,TRBJ2-7,NA,TGTGCCAGCAGCCAAGAGGTTGGGGCCTTGAGCTCCTACGAGCAGTACTTC,CASSQEVGALSSYEQYF
TRBV10-1,few,TRBJ2-2,NA,TGCGCCAGCAGTGAAGTTAGCACCGGGGAGCTGTTTTTT,CASSEVSTGELFF
TRBV6-4,few,TRBJ2-7,NA,TGTGCCAGCAGTGGGATGAGGGCGAGGTACTCCTACGAGCAGTACTTC,CASSGMRARYSYEQYF
TRBV12-3/TRBV12-4,few,TRBJ2-7,NA,TGTGCCAGCAGTTTCGGGGCTATCTACGAGCAGTACTTC,CASSFGAIYEQYF
TRBV7-9,many,TRBJ2-2,TRBD2,TGTGCCAGCAGGTTTACAGGACTAGCTGCCGGGGAGCTGTTTTTT,CASRFTGLAAGELFF
TRBV14,many,TRBJ2-7,NA,TGTGCCAGCAGCCAAGAAGACCAGGGTGGGAACTACGAGCAGTACTTC,CASSQEDQGGNYEQYF
TRBV20-1,many,TRBJ2-1,NA,TGCAGTGCTAGAGATCCAAGCTCCTACAATGAGCAGTTCTTC,CSARDPSSYNEQFF
TRBV12-3/TRBV12-4,NA,TRBJ2-7,NA,TGTGCCAGCAGTCCATTGTTCGGGTTATACGAGCAGTACTTC,CASSPLFGLYEQYF
TRBV3-1,many,TRBJ2-2,NA,TGTGCCAGCAGCCAGAACACCGGGGAGCTGTTTTTT,CASSQNTGELFF
TRBV3-1,many,TRBJ1-4,TRBD1,TGTGCCAGCACCCAGACAGGGGGTCGAGAAAAACTGTTTTTT,CASTQTGGREKLFF
TRBV7-9,many,TRBJ2-3,NA,TGTGCCAGCAGCGATCGAGGCAAGGGGACGGATACGCAGTATTTT,CASSDRGKGTDTQYF
TRBV15,NA,TRBJ2-1,TRBD2,TGTGCCACCAGCAGAACCGAGCGGGTAGCGGGGGGCATAGCCTATGAGCAGTTCTTC,CATSRTERVAGGIAYEQFF
TRBV5-6,many,TRBJ2-1,NA,TGTGCCAGCAGCTTATCGGGACTTACCTTTAATGAGCAGTTCTTC,CASSLSGLTFNEQFF
TRBV12-3/TRBV12-4,many,TRBJ2-2,TRBD1,TGTGCCAGCAGTCCAGGTGACAGGGTAGGGAACACCGGGGAGCTGTTTTTT,CASSPGDRVGNTGELFF
TRBV24-1,few,TRBJ2-2,NA,TGTGCCACCAGTGACCCAGGTCGGGGAAGAGGGAACGGGGAGCTGTTTTTT,CATSDPGRGRGNGELFF
TRBV12-3/TRBV12-4,NA,TRBJ1-2,NA,TGTGCCAGCAGTTTCTCAGGACCGGGCTATGGCTACACCTTC,CASSFSGPGYGYTF
TRBV3-1,many,TRBJ1-1,NA,TGTGCCAGCAGCCAAGACCCTCTGGACACTGAAGCTTTCTTT,CASSQDPLDTEAFF
TRBV15,many,TRBJ1-4,NA,TGTGCCACCAGCAGCCATGGGGGTACAGGGGAAAAACTGTTTTTT,CATSSHGGTGEKLFF